This section outlines one TCR beta chain sequence together with its context. Antigen unknown. The ends lost 0 bases at V and 15 bases at J; junction bases unmatched: 21. The CDR3 extends over 19 amino acids. From germline, CDR1 is LNHNV and CDR2 YYDKDF (reference sequence). The data were obtained in a study of T cell responses to AZD1222 COVID-19 vaccine. Overall study findings and caveats: Among vaccine-associated CD4 TCRs, coverage spanned spike, with dominance at 160-218 and 743-854.

The table came from immunoSEQ multiplex PCR; TCRdb's copy has only in-frame clones and leaves some out. The repertoire holds 100,000 to 150,000 clones, with 84% as singletons. This TCR came from an adult who received the AZD1222 COVID-19 vaccine. The sequencing here drew on peripheral blood, taken 28 days after the second AZD1222 dose. This chain links TRBV15 with TRBJ1-6, with 9 bases aligning to TRBD1. CDR3 sequence: CATSRDLDRGGKGWNLLHF. The CDR3 DNA is TGTGCCACCAGCAGAGATCTGGACAGGGGTGGCAAGGGGTGGAATCTCCTCCACTTT.